This record concerns one T cell receptor beta chain sequence. What it recognizes is unknown. The CDR3 is 11 amino acids. V shed 4 bases and J 12 bases; nucleotides not matched to a gene: 7. Germline V gene data show CDR1 as GTSNPN and CDR2 as SVGIG (reference sequence). These data are taken from a study of cytomegalovirus exposure and HLA in healthy donors. Study conclusions and caveats: In a later analysis, HLA-associated beta chains showed higher expansion and lower generation probabilities than comparable chains.

PCR employed 60 Vbeta and 13 Jbeta primers. Profiling relied on immunoSEQ multiplex PCR, and the TCRdb table lists in-frame clones only, not all of them. The sample lists 80,000 to 100,000 clones; 69% were seen once. This sequence originates from a female donor in good health and CMV-seronegative. Sequenced input: PBMCs. V gene TRBV30 combines with J gene TRBJ1-1, with 8 bases identical to TRBD1. The CDR3 spells CAWKAGGDSFF. CDR3 coding DNA: TGTGCCTGGAAGGCAGGGGGCGATTCTTTCTTT.